A single sample is the source of the 30 T cell receptor beta chains below, sequenced in a study of blood T cell repertoires in COVID-19. Data came from immunoSEQ multiplex PCR; TCRdb stores just in-frame clones and leaves some out. Of roughly 290,000 clones listed, 85% to 90% are singletons. The sample taken for sequencing was peripheral blood. The source of these receptors is a man aged 25 to 45 with acute or convalescent COVID-19.

This chain uses TRBV27 with TRBJ2-3; D is perhaps TRBD1 (5 bases). Looked up from germline, CDR1 is MNHEY and CDR2 is SMNVEV (reference sequence). The CDR3 contains 15 residues. The V gene lost 5 bases and the J gene lost 0 bases, with 12 bases spanning the gap. The CDR3 loop is CASSPIQVSTDTQYF. The CDR3 region has the DNA TGTGCCAGCAGTCCGATACAGGTTAGCACAGATACGCAGTATTTT.

The chain joins TRBV19 to TRBJ2-2; D is perhaps TRBD2 (5 bases). The CDR3 contains 16 residues. V was clipped by 8 bases and J by 4 bases, with 20 bases between them. Germline V gene lookup returns CDR1 LNHDA and CDR2 SQIVND (reference sequence). The CDR3 DNA reads TGTGCCAGTGCATCTCCTCGGTACGGAGGCACCGGGGAGCTGTTTTTT. It codes for CASASPRYGGTGELFF.

The chain links TRBV11-2 to TRBJ2-7; D is possibly TRBD1 (7 bases). Trimming removed 1 base at V and 0 bases at J, with 10 bases between. The CDR3 length is 15 residues. The germline CDR1 and CDR2 sequences are SGHAT and FQNNGV. CDR3 in amino acids: CASSLGGDSSYEQYF. Here the CDR3 DNA reads TGTGCCAGCAGCTTAGGGGGGGACAGCTCCTACGAGCAGTACTTC. Combining the CDR3 with reference TRBV11-2 and TRBJ2-7 gives the whole variable domain EAGVAQSPRYKIIEKRQSVAFWCNPISGHATLYWYQQILGQGPKLLIQFQNNGVVDDSQLPKDRFSAERLKGVDSTLKIQPAKLEDSAVYLCASSLGGDSSYEQYFGPGTRLTVT.

The chain combines TRBV28 with TRBJ2-1, with 13 bases matching TRBD2. The length of the CDR3 is 17 residues. V shed 1 base and J 8 bases; nucleotides not matched to a gene: 8. The germline CDR1 and CDR2 sequences are MDHEN and SYDVKM. For the CDR3, the DNA is TGTGCCAGCAGTTTATCTTTACTAGCGGGAGGGCGCTATGAGCAGTTCTTC. Its protein is CASSLSLLAGGRYEQFF.

The chain carries TRBV27 and TRBJ1-1, with 8 bases that match TRBD1. The CDR3 is 17 residues long. The V segment lost 3 bases and the J segment 0 bases; nucleotides outside the gene matches: 9. The germline CDR1 and CDR2 sequences are MNHEY and SMNVEV (reference sequence). The CDR3 reads CASSFRQTGAVNTEAFF. Written as DNA, the CDR3 is TGTGCCAGCAGTTTCCGCCAGACAGGGGCAGTGAACACTGAAGCTTTCTTT.

The V and J genes are TRBV2 and TRBJ2-1; 10 bases map to TRBD2. The V gene's germline CDR1 is SNHLY and CDR2 FYNNEI. The CDR3 is made up of 14 amino acids. Germline trimming cut 6 bases from V and 4 bases from J; bases unmatched to any gene: 3. CDR3 coding DNA: TGTGCCAGCAGCACTAGCGGGGATTACAATGAGCAGTTCTTC. It codes for CASSTSGDYNEQFF. Full variable domain (missing parts from reference TRBV2 and TRBJ2-1): EPEVTQTPSHQVTQMGQEVILRCVPISNHLYFYWYRQILGQKVEFLVSFYNNEISEKSEIFDDQFSVERPDGSNFTLKIRSTKLEDSAMYFCASSTSGDYNEQFFGPGTRLTVL.

The V call is TRBV18, the J call TRBJ1-1; D might be TRBD1 (5 bases). The CDR3 loop spans 13 amino acids. The V gene lost 8 bases and the J gene lost 6 bases, with 16 bases spanning the gap. Germline V gene sequence: CDR1 KGHSH, CDR2 LQKENI. The CDR3 DNA sequence: TGTGCCAGCCAACAGGTGAATGATCCTGAAGCTTTCTTT. This encodes CASQQVNDPEAFF.

V is TRBV27 and J is TRBJ2-7; 9 bases map to TRBD2. CDR3 size: 15 residues. Germline CDR1 is MNHEY and CDR2 is SMNVEV (reference sequence). The V and J ends lost 7 bases and 2 bases, in that order; junction bases with no gene match: 9. CDR3: CASKPLAGRTYEQYF. CDR3 coding DNA: TGTGCCAGCAAACCCCTAGCGGGGCGAACCTACGAGCAGTACTTC.

This clone has a single count. Other DNA sequences in the same sample also yield this CDR3. The genes are TRBV9 and TRBJ2-1, with 8 bases that match TRBD1. The germline V gene has CDR1 SGDLS and CDR2 YYNGEE. V dropped 3 bases and J dropped 1; count of bases not matched to a gene: 3. The CDR3 runs to 15 residues. CDR3 DNA: TGTGCCAGCAGCGGAGGACAGGGATCCTACAATGAGCAGTTCTTC. The encoded protein is CASSGGQGSYNEQFF.

The rearrangement uses TRBV25-1 and TRBJ2-5, with a tentative D call TRBD2 (5 bases). Germline V lookup: CDR1 MGHDK, CDR2 SYGVNS. The ends were cut back, 0 bases at V and 3 bases at J, with 20 bases in the middle. This CDR3 is built from 18 residues. CDR3 DNA: TGTGCCAGCAGTGAATATATGAGGGCTGTGCGATACGAAGAGACCCAGTACTTC. Protein sequence: CASSEYMRAVRYEETQYF.

This chain joins TRBV28 and TRBJ2-7; the match to TRBD1 covers 7 bases. CDR1 is MDHEN and CDR2 is SYDVKM in the germline V gene. Germline trimming cut 6 bases from V and 5 bases from J; bases unmatched to any gene: 7. CDR3 length: 13 amino acids. The DNA for the CDR3 is TGTGCCAGCAGCCCAGGGGGACCCCACGAGCAGTACTTC. Amino acids: CASSPGGPHEQYF.

The rearrangement uses TRBV3-1 (or the pseudogene TRBV3-2) and TRBJ1-2; tentatively, D is TRBD1 (6 bases). The V gene's germline CDR1 is LGHDT and CDR2 YNNKEL (reference sequence). The CDR3 loop spans 16 amino acids. V shed 6 bases and J shed 3 bases, with 20 bases lying between them. CDR3 coding DNA: TGTGCCAGCAGGAGTGGGGGCTTCCGACCTCACTATGGCTACACCTTC. Its protein product is CASRSGGFRPHYGYTF.

The chain has TRBV19 and TRBJ1-1, with TRBD1 as a possible D gene (5 bases). CDR1 is LNHDA, CDR2 SQIVND, per germline (reference sequence). V lost 6 bases to trimming and J lost 3 bases, with 14 bases between them. This CDR3 contains 14 residues. CDR3 residues: CASSATIGDTEAFF. For the CDR3, the DNA is TGTGCCAGTAGCGCGACAATAGGGGACACTGAAGCTTTCTTT.

The chain carries TRBV19 and TRBJ1-2; 9 bases map to TRBD1. V was clipped by 7 bases and J by 2 bases; unmatched bases: 11. Germline values: CDR1 LNHDA, CDR2 SQIVND (reference sequence). This CDR3 has 16 amino acids. CDR3 DNA: TGTGCCAGTACTAAACGTTTCGGACAGGGGAACTATGGCTACACCTTC. Its translation is CASTKRFGQGNYGYTF.

In DNA, the CDR3 is TGCGCCAGCAGCTTATTGGACAGACAGAACACTGAAGCTTTCTTT. As protein: CASSLLDRQNTEAFF. This chain links TRBV5-1 with TRBJ1-1; D possibly corresponds to TRBD1 (6 bases). The CDR3 is made up of 15 amino acids. CDR1 is SGHRS, CDR2 YFSETQ, per germline. Trimming took off 2 bases at V and 1 base at J, with 12 bases between the two ends.

The V gene is TRBV21-1, the J gene TRBJ1-2; the table's D call, TRBD1, has no DNA check behind it. TRBV21-1 is annotated as a pseudogene. The CDR3 has 12 residues. CDR3 residues: CASSRDSYGYTF. Written as DNA, the CDR3 is TGTGCCAGCAGCAGAGACAGCTATGGCTACACCTTC.

This sequence joins TRBV6-5 and TRBJ1-1, with a weak D call TRBD1 (6 bases). Germline loops: CDR1 MNHEY, CDR2 SVGAGI. The CDR3 extends over 13 amino acids. Trimming removed 7 bases from V and 2 bases from J, with 11 bases in between. The CDR3 sequence: CASMEGGNTEAFF. CDR3 DNA: TGTGCCAGCATGGAAGGGGGAAACACTGAAGCTTTCTTT.

The chain is built from TRBV18 and TRBJ1-6; TRBD1 matches 11 bases. Germline V gene sequence: CDR1 KGHSH, CDR2 LQKENI. The V gene end was trimmed by 8 bases and the J gene end by 10 bases; junction bases not matched to a gene: 7. This CDR3 is 14 amino acids long. CDR3: CASTPGTGGSPLHF. CDR3 in DNA: TGTGCCAGCACCCCCGGGACAGGGGGATCACCCCTCCACTTT.

The chain joins TRBV18 to TRBJ2-3; 10 positions match TRBD2. With V trimmed by 3 bases and J by 4 bases, 7 bases remained unmatched. Germline V CDR1 and CDR2: KGHSH, LQKENI. This CDR3 contains 16 residues. In nucleotides, the CDR3 is TGTGCCAGCTCACCGATGGGACTAGCGCGATCAGATACGCAGTATTTT. This codes for CASSPMGLARSDTQYF.

The chain links TRBV10-3 to TRBJ1-6; 7 nucleotides line up with TRBD1. V gave up 5 bases and J gave up 9 bases; unmatched junction bases: 7. The germline V gene has CDR1 ENHRY and CDR2 SYGVKD. The CDR3 consists of 14 residues. The CDR3 region has the DNA TGTGCCATCAGTAGCCGCGCAGGGGGTTCACCCCTCCACTTT. Amino acids: CAISSRAGGSPLHF.

The chain has TRBV28 and TRBJ2-5; 8 bases are shared with TRBD2. In germline, CDR1 is MDHEN, CDR2 SYDVKM. The CDR3 covers 16 residues. The V gene end was trimmed by 1 base and the J gene end by 6 bases; junction bases not matched to a gene: 10. The CDR3, as DNA: TGTGCCAGCAGTTTATCATCGGGGGGGACCTTCAAGACCCAGTACTTC. This codes for CASSLSSGGTFKTQYF.

CDR3 sequence: CASSLRSSYNSPLHF. DNA for the CDR3: TGCGCCAGCAGCTTGCGGAGCTCCTATAATTCACCCCTCCACTTT. This chain joins TRBV5-1 and TRBJ1-6; no definite D call. This CDR3 contains 15 residues. Trimming removed 1 base from V and 0 bases from J, with 5 bases in between. The germline gives CDR1 SGHRS, CDR2 YFSETQ. Full variable domain (remainder filled in from reference TRBV5-1 and TRBJ1-6): KAGVTQTPRYLIKTRGQQVTLSCSPISGHRSVSWYQQTPGQGLQFLFEYFSETQRNKGNFPGRFSGRQFSNSRSEMNVSTLELGDSALYLCASSLRSSYNSPLHFGNGTRLTVT.

The chain carries TRBV4-2 and TRBJ2-7; tentative D call: TRBD1 (5 bases). The V end was cut by 1 base, the J end by 3 bases, with 10 bases between. The germline V gene has CDR1 LGHNA and CDR2 YNFKEQ. CDR3 length: 14 amino acids. The CDR3 sequence is CASSQGGMVYEQYF. Here the CDR3 DNA reads TGTGCCAGCAGCCAAGGGGGCATGGTCTACGAGCAGTACTTC.

This clone was observed a few times. The rearrangement uses TRBV5-5 and TRBJ1-1; D unclear. Trimming removed 1 base at V and 5 bases at J, with 9 bases between. Germline V gene data show CDR1 as SGHKS and CDR2 as YYEKEE (reference sequence). The CDR3 sequence is 13 residues long. DNA for the CDR3: TGTGCCAGCAGCTTGTTCGGTAATACTGAAGCTTTCTTT. Encoded protein: CASSLFGNTEAFF.

The J gene is TRBJ1-4, the V gene TRBV5-1; D might be TRBD1 (6 bases). CDR3 length: 14 residues. Trimming removed 4 bases at V and 0 bases at J, with 7 bases between. In germline, CDR1 is SGHRS, CDR2 YFSETQ. CDR3 nucleotide sequence: TGCGCCAGCAGCCAGGGGCCAACTAATGAAAAACTGTTTTTT. Amino acid sequence: CASSQGPTNEKLFF.

This clone has only a few counts. This chain connects TRBV21-1 to TRBJ1-5. TRBV21-1 counts as a pseudogene. This CDR3 has 13 amino acids. In DNA, the CDR3 is TGTGCCAGCAGCAAACAGGAGGATCAGCCCCAGCATTTT. Amino acids: CASSKQEDQPQHF.

The J gene is TRBJ2-3, the V gene TRBV5-1; 8 nucleotides line up with TRBD1. V lost 4 bases, J lost 1 base, and 8 bases stayed unmatched. There are 16 residues in the CDR3. Germline CDR1 is SGHRS and CDR2 is YFSETQ. The CDR3 region has the DNA TGCGCCAGCAGCGAATACCTGGACAGGGGCACAGATACGCAGTATTTT. Protein sequence: CASSEYLDRGTDTQYF.

Concerning this clone itself: In this CDR3 the conserved last residue, phenylalanine or tryptophan, is missing, so a read error is likely. It is unclear where the CDR3 begins or ends on the DNA, so no DNA is shown, and the CDR3 is as TCRdb lists it. V is TRBV7-2 and J is TRBJ1-1. Germline assignment: CDR1 SGHTA and CDR2 FQGNSA. Counting both end residues, the CDR3 totals 13 amino acids. This CDR3 reads CASSLERGVGVRI.

The rearrangement joins TRBV29-1 to TRBJ1-2, with D perhaps matching TRBD1 (5 bases). This CDR3 has 15 residues. The germline V gene encodes CDR1 SQVTM and CDR2 ANQGSEA. V dropped 0 bases and J dropped 8 bases, with 19 bases sitting between them. The CDR3 DNA sequence: TGCAGCGTTGAAGATCGGGTGGTAGGGGTAGGAGGCTACACCTTC. Its protein product is CSVEDRVVGVGGYTF.

This chain uses TRBV4-2 with TRBJ1-1, with D possibly being TRBD1 (5 bases). V was pared by 0 bases and J by 4 bases, with 21 bases between. Germline V gene sequence: CDR1 LGHNA, CDR2 YNFKEQ. The CDR3 has 18 amino acids. The CDR3 DNA sequence: TGTGCCAGCAGCCAAGAGCATATGGGCTTACAGGAGTTCACTGAAGCTTTCTTT. The encoded protein is CASSQEHMGLQEFTEAFF.